This T cell receptor (beta chain) was identified during a study of T-cell reconstitution after alpha-beta-depleted transplantation in children. This clonotype is a singleton in its sample. CDR1 and CDR2 (germline): SGHRS, YFSETQ. The CDR3 has 18 residues. Between the trimmed V and J ends, which lost 1 base and 0 bases, there was a span of 19 bases. It was with unique molecular identifiers that the TCRbeta library was prepared. One entry per CDR3 protein results from TCRdb running MiXCR on the PCR reads. The table includes about 360,000 distinct CDR3 sequences, about 14% detected once. The J gene is TRBJ2-5, the V gene TRBV5-1, with a possible D match to TRBD2 (5 bases). The sequence was collected from a human donor who donated a stem cell graft to a child with Fanconi anemia. The sample was PBMCs, taken from the stem cell graft. The CDR3 spells CASSLMQSGIANQETQYF. CDR3 bases: TGCGCCAGCAGCTTGATGCAGTCAGGAATAGCGAACCAAGAGACCCAGTACTTC.